This T cell receptor beta chain appears in the sequencing data of a study of blood T cell repertoires in COVID-19. From germline, CDR1 is GTSNPN and CDR2 SVGIG (reference sequence). This CDR3 region has 15 residues. Losses at the gene ends were 3 bases for V and 4 bases for J; bases not matched to a gene: 7. Profiled with immunoSEQ multiplex PCR; TCRdb holds only in-frame clones, not every one. The data show approximately 200,000 clones, about 85% seen once. Each participant's cohort was designated according to participant-reported clinical history. The receptor comes from a man aged 35 to 55 who had recovered from COVID-19. The V gene is TRBV30, the J gene TRBJ1-5; 9 bases are shared with TRBD1. Sequenced: PBMCs or T cells enriched from blood (not recorded which). The CDR3 DNA follows: TGTGCCTGGAGCTTAGGGGGGACAGGGAATCAGCCCCAGCATTTT. Protein sequence: CAWSLGGTGNQPQHF.